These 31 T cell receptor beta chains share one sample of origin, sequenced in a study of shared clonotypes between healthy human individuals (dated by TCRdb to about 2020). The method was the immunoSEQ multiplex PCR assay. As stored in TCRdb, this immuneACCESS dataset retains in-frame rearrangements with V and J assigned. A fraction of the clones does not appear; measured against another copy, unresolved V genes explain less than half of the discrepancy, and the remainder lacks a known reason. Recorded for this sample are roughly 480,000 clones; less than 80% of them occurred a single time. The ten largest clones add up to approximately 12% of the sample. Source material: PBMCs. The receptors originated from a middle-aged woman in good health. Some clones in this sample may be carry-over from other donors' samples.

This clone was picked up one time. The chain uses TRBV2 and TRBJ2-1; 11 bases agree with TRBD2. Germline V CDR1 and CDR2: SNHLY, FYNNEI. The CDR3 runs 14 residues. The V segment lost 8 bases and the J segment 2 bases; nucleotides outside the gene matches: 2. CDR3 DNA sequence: TGTGCCAGCGTTAGCGGGAGGGCCTACAATGAGCAGTTCTTC. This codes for CASVSGRAYNEQFF.

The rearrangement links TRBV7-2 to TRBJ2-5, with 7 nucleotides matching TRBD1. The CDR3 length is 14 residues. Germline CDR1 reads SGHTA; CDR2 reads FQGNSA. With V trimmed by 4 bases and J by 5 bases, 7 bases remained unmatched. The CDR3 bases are TGTGCCAGCAGCTCCTACAGGGGTGGCGAGACCCAGTACTTC. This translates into CASSSYRGGETQYF.

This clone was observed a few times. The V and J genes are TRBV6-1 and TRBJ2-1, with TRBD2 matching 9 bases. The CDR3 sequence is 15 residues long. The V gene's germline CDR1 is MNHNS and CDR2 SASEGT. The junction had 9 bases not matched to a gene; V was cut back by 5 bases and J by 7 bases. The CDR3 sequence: CASSFGTSYGNEQFF. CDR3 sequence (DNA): TGTGCCAGCAGTTTTGGGACTAGCTACGGGAATGAGCAGTTCTTC.

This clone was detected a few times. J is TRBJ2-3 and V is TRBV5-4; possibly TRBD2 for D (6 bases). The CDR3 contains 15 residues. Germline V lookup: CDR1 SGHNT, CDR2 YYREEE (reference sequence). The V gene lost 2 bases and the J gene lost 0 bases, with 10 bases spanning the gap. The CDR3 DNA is TGTGCCAGCAGCTTACCTGGGACTAGCACAGATACGCAGTATTTT. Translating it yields CASSLPGTSTDTQYF.

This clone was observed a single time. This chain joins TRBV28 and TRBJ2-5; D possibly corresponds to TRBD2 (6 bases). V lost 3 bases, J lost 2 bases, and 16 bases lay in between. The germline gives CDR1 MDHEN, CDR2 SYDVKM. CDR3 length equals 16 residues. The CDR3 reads CASSFSGSIGQETQYF. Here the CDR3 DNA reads TGTGCCAGCAGTTTTAGCGGATCGATCGGGCAAGAGACCCAGTACTTC. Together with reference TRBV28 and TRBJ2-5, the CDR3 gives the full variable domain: DVKVTQSSRYLVKRTGEKVFLECVQDMDHENMFWYRQDPGLGLRLIYFSYDVKMKEKGDIPEGYSVSREKKERFSLILESASTNQTSMYLCASSFSGSIGQETQYFGPGTRLLVL.

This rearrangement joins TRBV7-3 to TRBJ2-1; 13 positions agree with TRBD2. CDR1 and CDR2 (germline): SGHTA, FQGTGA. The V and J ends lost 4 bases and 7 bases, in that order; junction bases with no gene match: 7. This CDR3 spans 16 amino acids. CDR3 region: CASSSRTSGRVNEQFF. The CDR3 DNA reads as TGTGCCAGCAGCTCTCGGACTAGCGGGAGAGTTAATGAGCAGTTCTTC. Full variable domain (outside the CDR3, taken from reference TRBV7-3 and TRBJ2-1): GAGVSQTPSNKVTEKGKYVELRCDPISGHTALYWYRQSLGQGPEFLIYFQGTGAADDSGLPNDRFFAVRPEGSVSTLKIQRTERGDSAVYLCASSSRTSGRVNEQFFGPGTRLTVL.

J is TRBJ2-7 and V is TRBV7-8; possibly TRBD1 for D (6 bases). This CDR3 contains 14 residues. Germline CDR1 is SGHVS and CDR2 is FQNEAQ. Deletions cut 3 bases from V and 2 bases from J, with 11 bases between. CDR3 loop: CASSFTGTTYEQYF. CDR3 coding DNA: TGTGCCAGCAGCTTTACAGGGACGACCTACGAGCAGTACTTC.

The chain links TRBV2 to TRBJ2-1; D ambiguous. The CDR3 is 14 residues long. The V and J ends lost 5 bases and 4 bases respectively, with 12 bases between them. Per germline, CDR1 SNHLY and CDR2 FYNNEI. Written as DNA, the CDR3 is TGTGCCAGCAGTAAGGCAACCACATACAATGAGCAGTTCTTC. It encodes CASSKATTYNEQFF.

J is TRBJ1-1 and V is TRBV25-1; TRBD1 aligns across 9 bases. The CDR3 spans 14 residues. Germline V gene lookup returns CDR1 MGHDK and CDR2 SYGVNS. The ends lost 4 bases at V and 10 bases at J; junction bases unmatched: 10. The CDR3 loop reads CASSATGGEGVAFF. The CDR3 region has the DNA TGTGCCAGCAGTGCAACAGGGGGCGAGGGGGTAGCTTTCTTT.

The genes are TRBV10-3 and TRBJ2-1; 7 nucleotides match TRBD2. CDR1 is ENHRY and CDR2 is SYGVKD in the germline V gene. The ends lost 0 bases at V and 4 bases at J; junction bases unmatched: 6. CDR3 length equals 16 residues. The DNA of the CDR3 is TGTGCCATCAGTGAGTCGAGGGCGGGGGATTACAATGAGCAGTTCTTC. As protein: CAISESRAGDYNEQFF.

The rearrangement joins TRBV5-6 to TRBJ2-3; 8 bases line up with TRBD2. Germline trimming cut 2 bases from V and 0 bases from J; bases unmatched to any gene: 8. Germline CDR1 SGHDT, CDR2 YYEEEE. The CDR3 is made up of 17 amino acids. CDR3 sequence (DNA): TGTGCCAGCAGCTTCCTCGGGGTAGCGGGAAGCACAGATACGCAGTATTTT. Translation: CASSFLGVAGSTDTQYF.

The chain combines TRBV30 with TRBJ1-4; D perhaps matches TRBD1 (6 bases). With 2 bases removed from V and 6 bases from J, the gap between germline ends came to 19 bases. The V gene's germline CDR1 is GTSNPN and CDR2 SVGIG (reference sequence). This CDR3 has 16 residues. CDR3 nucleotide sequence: TGTGCCTGGAGTCCAAAAACAGGGTATAGGGATGAAAAACTGTTTTTT. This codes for CAWSPKTGYRDEKLFF.

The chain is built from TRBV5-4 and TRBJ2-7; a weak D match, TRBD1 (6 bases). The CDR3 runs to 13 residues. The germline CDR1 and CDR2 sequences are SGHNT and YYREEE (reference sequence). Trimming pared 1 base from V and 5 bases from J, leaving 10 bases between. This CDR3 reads CASSLPGVNEQYF. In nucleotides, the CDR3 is TGTGCCAGCAGCTTGCCAGGGGTGAACGAGCAGTACTTC.

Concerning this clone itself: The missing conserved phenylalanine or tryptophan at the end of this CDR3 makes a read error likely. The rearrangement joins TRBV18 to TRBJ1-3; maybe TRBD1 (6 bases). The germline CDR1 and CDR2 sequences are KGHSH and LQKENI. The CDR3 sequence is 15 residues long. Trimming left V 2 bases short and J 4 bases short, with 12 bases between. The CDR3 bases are TGTGCCAGCTCACCAAATACAGGGTTGGGAAACACCATATATCTT. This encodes CASSPNTGLGNTIYL.

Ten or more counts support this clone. The CDR3 coding sequence is TGTGCCAGCAGCCAAGAACCCCTGACTAGCGGGATCTTCGCAGATACGCAGTATTTT. Its protein is CASSQEPLTSGIFADTQYF. V gene TRBV4-2 combines with J gene TRBJ2-3; 11 bases are a match to TRBD2. Germline V gene sequence: CDR1 LGHNA, CDR2 YNFKEQ. The CDR3 sequence is 19 residues long. Losses at the gene ends were 0 bases for V and 4 bases for J; bases not matched to a gene: 12.

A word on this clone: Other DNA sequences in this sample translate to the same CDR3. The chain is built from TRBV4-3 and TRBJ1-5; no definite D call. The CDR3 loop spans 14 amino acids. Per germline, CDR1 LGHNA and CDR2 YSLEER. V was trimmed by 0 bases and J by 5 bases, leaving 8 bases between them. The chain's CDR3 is CASSQDGRDQPQHF. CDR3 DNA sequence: TGCGCCAGCAGCCAAGATGGAAGGGATCAGCCCCAGCATTTT.

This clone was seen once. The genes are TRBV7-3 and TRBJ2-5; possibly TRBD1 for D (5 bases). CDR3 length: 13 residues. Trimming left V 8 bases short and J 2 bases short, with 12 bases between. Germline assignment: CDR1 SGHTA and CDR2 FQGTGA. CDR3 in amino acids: CASGKGSQETQYF. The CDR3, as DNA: TGTGCCAGCGGAAAGGGGTCGCAAGAGACCCAGTACTTC.

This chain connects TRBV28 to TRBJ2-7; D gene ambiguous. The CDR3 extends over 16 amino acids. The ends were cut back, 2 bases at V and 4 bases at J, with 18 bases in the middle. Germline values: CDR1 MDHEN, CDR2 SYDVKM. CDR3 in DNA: TGTGCCAGCAGTTTACCTTCGGCGGCACCTACTTACGAGCAGTACTTC. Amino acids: CASSLPSAAPTYEQYF. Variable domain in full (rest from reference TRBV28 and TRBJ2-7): DVKVTQSSRYLVKRTGEKVFLECVQDMDHENMFWYRQDPGLGLRLIYFSYDVKMKEKGDIPEGYSVSREKKERFSLILESASTNQTSMYLCASSLPSAAPTYEQYFGPGTRLTVT.

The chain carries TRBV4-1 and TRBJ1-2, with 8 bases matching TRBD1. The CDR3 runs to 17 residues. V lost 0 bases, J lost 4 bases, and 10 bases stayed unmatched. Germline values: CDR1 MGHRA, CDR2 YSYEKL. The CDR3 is CASSQDSIGTGRYGYTF. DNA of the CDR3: TGCGCCAGCAGCCAAGATTCGATCGGGACAGGTCGCTATGGCTACACCTTC.

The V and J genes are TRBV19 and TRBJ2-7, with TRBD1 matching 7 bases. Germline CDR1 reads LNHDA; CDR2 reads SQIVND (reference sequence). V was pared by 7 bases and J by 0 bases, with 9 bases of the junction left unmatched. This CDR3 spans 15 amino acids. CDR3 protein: CASTSGTVSSYEQYF. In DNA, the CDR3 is TGTGCCAGTACTTCCGGGACAGTGAGCTCCTACGAGCAGTACTTC.

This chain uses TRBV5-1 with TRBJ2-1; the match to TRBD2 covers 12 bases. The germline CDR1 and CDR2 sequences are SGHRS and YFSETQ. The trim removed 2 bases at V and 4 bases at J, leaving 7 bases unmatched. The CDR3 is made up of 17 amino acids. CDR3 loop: CASSLRSSGRGYNEQFF. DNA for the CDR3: TGCGCCAGCAGCTTAAGGTCTAGCGGGAGGGGTTACAATGAGCAGTTCTTC. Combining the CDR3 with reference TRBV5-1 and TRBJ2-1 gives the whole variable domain KAGVTQTPRYLIKTRGQQVTLSCSPISGHRSVSWYQQTPGQGLQFLFEYFSETQRNKGNFPGRFSGRQFSNSRSEMNVSTLELGDSALYLCASSLRSSGRGYNEQFFGPGTRLTVL.

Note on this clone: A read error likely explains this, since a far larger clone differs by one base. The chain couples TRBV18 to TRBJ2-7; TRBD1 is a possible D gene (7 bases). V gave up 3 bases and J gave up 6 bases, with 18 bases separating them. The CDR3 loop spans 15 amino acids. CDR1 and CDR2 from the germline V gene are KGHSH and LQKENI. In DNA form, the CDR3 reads TGTGCCAGCTCACCCACCAGGGCAGGGGGGACCGAGCAGTACTTC. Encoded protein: CASSPTRAGGTEQYF.

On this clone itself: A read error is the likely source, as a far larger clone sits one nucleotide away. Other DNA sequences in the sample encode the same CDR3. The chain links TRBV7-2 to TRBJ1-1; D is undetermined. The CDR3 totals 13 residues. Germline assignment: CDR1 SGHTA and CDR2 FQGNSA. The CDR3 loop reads CASSSQMNTEAFF. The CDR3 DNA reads TGTGCCAGTAGCTCACAGATGAACACTGAAGCTTTCTTT.

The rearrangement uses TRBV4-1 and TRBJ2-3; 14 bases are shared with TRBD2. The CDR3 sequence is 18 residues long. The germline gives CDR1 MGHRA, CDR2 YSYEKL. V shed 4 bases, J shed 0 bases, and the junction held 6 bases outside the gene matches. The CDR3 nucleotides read TGCGCCAGCAGCCCGGGACTAGCGGGAGAGATGAGCACAGATACGCAGTATTTT. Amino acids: CASSPGLAGEMSTDTQYF.

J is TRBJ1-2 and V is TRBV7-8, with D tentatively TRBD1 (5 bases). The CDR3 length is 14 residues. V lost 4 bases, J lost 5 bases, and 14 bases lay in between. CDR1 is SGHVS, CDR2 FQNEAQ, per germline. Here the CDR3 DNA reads TGTGCCAGCAGCTCATGGGGGAAACAGTATGGCTACACCTTC. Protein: CASSSWGKQYGYTF.

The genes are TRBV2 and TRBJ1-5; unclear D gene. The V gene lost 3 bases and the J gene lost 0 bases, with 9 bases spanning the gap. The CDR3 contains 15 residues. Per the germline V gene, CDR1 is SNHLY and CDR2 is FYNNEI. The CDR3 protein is CASSDSRDSNQPQHF. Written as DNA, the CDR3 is TGTGCCAGCAGTGACAGCCGGGATAGCAATCAGCCCCAGCATTTT.

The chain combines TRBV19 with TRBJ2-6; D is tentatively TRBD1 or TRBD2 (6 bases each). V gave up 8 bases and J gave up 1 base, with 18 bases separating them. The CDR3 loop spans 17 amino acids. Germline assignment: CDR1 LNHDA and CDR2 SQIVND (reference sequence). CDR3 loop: CASSPGAPLSGANVLTF. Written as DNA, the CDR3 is TGTGCCAGTTCACCGGGGGCACCCCTTTCTGGGGCCAACGTCCTGACTTTC.

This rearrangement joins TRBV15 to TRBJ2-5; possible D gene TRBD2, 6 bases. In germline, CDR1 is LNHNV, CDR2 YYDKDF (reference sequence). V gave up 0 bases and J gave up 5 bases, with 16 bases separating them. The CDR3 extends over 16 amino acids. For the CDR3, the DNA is TGTGCCACCAGCAGAGATATGGCGGGGAGTGGCGAGACCCAGTACTTC. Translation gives CATSRDMAGSGETQYF. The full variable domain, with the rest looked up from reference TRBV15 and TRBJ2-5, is DAMVIQNPRYQVTQFGKPVTLSCSQTLNHNVMYWYQQKSSQAPKLLFHYYDKDFNNEADTPDNFQSRRPNTSFCFLDIRSPGLGDTAMYLCATSRDMAGSGETQYFGPGTRLLVL.

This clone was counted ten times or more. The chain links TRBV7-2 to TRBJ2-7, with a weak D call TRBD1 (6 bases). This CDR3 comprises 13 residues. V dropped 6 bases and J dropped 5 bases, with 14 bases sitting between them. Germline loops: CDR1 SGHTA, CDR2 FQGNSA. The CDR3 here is CASRKWGPHEQYF. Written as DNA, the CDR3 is TGTGCCAGCAGAAAGTGGGGGCCCCACGAGCAGTACTTC.

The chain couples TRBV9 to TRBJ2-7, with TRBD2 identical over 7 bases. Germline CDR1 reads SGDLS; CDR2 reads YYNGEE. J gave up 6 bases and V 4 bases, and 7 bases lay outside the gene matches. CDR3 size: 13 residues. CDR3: CASSTDRGGEQYF. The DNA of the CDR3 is TGTGCCAGCAGCACGGACCGCGGGGGCGAGCAGTACTTC.

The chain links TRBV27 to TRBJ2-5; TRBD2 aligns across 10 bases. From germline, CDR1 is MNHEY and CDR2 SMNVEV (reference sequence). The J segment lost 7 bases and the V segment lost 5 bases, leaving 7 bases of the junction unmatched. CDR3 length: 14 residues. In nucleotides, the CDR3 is TGTGCCAGCAGTCCCCTAGCGGGAGAGGGGACCCAGTACTTC. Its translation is CASSPLAGEGTQYF.